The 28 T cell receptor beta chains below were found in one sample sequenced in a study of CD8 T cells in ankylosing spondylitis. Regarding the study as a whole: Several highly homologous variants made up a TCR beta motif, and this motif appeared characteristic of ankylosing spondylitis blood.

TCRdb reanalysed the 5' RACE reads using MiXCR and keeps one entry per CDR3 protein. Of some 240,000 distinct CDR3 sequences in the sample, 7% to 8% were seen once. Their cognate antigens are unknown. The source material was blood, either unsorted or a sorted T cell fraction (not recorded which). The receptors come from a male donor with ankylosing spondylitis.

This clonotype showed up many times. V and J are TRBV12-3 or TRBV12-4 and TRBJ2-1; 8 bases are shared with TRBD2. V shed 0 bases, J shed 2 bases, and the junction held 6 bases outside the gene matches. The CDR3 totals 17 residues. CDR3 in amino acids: CASSLAFGLAAYNEQFF. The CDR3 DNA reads TGTGCCAGCAGTTTAGCCTTTGGACTAGCCGCCTACAATGAGCAGTTCTTC.

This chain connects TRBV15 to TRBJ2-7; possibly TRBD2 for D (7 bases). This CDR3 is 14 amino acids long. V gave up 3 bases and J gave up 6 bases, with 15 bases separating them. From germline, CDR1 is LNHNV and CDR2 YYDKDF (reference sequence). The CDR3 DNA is TGTGCCACCAGCAGTGGGAGGGGGTTAAGCGAGCAGTACTTC. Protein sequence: CATSSGRGLSEQYF.

CDR3 sequence: CASSLMAHAFSGANVLTF. Written as DNA, the CDR3 is TGTGCCAGCAGCTTAATGGCCCACGCGTTCTCTGGGGCCAACGTCCTGACTTTC. The chain joins TRBV7-3 to TRBJ2-6; D gene uncertain. V was cut by 1 base and J by 0 bases, with 13 bases left in between. This CDR3 is 18 amino acids long. Germline-derived CDR1 and CDR2 are SGHTA and FQGTGA.

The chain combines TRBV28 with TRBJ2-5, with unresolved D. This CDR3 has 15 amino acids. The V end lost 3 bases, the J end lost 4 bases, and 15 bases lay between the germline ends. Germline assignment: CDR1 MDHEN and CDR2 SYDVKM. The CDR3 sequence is CASSLVKGVGETQYF. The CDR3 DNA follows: TGTGCCAGCAGTTTGGTTAAGGGCGTGGGAGAGACCCAGTACTTC.

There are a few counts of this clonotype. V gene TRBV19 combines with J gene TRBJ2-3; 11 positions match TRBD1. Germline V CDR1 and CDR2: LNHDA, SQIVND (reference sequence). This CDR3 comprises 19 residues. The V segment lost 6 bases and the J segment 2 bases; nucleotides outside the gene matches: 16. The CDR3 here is CASRDRDRGTGEPTDTQYF. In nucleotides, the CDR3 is TGTGCCAGTAGAGACCGGGACAGGGGGACCGGAGAGCCCACAGATACGCAGTATTTT.

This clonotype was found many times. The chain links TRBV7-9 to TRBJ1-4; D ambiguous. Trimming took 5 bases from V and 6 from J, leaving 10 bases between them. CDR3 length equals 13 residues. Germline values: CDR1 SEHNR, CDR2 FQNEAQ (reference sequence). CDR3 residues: CASSTRVDEKLFF. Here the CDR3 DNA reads TGTGCCAGCAGCACCCGGGTGGATGAAAAACTGTTTTTT.

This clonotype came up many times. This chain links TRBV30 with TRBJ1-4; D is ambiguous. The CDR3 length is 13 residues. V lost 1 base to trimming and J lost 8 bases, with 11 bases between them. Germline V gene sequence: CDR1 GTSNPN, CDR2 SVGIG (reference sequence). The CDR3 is CAWSAWEREKLFF. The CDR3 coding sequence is TGTGCCTGGAGTGCTTGGGAAAGAGAAAAACTGTTTTTT.

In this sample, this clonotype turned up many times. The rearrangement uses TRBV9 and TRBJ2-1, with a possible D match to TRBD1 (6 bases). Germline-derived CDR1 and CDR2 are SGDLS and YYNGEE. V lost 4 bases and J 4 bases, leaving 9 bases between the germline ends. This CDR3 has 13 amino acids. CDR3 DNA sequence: TGTGCCAGCAGCCTGGGGGCGTACAATGAGCAGTTCTTC. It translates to CASSLGAYNEQFF.

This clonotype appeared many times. The chain's CDR3 is CASSLGTGLEQYF. The CDR3 DNA is TGTGCCAGCAGTTTAGGAACAGGGTTGGAGCAGTACTTC. This chain links TRBV12-3 or TRBV12-4 with TRBJ2-7, with D possibly matching TRBD1 (6 bases). The CDR3 contains 13 residues. V shed 1 base and J shed 7 bases, with 11 bases lying between them.

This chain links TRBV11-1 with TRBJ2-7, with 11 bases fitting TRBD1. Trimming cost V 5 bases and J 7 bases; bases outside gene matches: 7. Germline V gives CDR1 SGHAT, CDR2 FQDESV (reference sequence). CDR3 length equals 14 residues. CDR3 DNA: TGTGCCAGCAGCCCTTGGACAGGGGGCGAAGAGCAGTACTTC. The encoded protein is CASSPWTGGEEQYF.

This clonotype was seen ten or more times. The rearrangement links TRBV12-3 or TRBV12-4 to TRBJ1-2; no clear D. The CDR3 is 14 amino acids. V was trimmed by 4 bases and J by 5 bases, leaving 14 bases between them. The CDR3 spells CASSSRTGLYGYTF. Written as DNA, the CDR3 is TGTGCCAGCAGTTCTCGGACCGGGTTGTATGGCTACACCTTC.

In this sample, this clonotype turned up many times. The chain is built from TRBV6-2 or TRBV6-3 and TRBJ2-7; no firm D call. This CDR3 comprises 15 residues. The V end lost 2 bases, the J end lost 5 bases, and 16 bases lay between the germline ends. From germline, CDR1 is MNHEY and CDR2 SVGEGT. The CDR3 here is CASSYVLPGWNEQYF. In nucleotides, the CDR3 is TGTGCCAGCAGTTACGTCCTCCCCGGATGGAACGAGCAGTACTTC.

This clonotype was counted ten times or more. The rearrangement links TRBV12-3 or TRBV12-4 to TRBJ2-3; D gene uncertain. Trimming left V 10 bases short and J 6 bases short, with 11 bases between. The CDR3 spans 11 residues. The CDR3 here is CATSPGDTQYF. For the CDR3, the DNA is TGTGCCACCTCCCCGGGTGATACGCAGTATTTT.

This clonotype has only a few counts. The CDR3 coding sequence is TGTGCCAGCAGTGTTGGGGACGGATACTACGAGCAGTACTTC. Its protein is CASSVGDGYYEQYF. The rearrangement uses TRBV7-2 and TRBJ2-7; the D gene could be TRBD1 or TRBD2 (5 bases each). Trimming pared 6 bases from V and 3 bases from J, leaving 15 bases between. The CDR3 runs 14 residues. Germline CDR1 and CDR2: SGHTA and FQGNSA.

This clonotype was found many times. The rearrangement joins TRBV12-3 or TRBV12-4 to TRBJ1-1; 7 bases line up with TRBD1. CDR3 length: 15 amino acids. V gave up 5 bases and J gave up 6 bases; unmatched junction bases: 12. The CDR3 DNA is TGTGCCAGCAGTCTCTCGGGAACAGGGGAGGCTGAAGCTTTCTTT. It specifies CASSLSGTGEAEAFF.

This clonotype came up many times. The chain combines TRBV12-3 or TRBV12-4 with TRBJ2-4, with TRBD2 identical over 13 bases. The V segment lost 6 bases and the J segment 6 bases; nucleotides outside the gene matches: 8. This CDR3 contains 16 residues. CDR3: CASSRTSGRARNIQYF. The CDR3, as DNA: TGTGCCAGCAGCCGCACTAGCGGGAGGGCGAGAAACATTCAGTACTTC.

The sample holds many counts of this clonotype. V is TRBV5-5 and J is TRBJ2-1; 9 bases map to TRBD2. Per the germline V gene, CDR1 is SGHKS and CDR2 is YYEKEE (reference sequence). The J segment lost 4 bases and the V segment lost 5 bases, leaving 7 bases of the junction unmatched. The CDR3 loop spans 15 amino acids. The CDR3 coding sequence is TGTGCCAGCAGGCGGGGGGGGGCCGCGTACAATGAGCAGTTCTTC. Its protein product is CASRRGGAAYNEQFF.

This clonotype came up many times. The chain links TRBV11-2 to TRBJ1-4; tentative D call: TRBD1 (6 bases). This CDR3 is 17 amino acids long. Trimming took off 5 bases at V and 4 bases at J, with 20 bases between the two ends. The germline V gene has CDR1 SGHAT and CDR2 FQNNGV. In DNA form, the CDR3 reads TGTGCCAGCAGCCCACCCCCGGGGGGCGACTTTAATGAAAAACTGTTTTTT. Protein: CASSPPPGGDFNEKLFF.

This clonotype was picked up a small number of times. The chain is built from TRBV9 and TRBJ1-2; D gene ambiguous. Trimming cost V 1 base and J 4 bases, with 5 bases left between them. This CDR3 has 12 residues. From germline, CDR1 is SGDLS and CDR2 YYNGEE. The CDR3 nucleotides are TGTGCCAGCAGCGTAAACGGCTATGGCTACACCTTC. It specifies CASSVNGYGYTF. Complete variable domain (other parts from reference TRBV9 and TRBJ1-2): DSGVTQTPKHLITATGQRVTLRCSPRSGDLSVYWYQQSLDQGLQFLIQYYNGEERAKGNILERFSAQQFPDLHSELNLSSLELGDSALYFCASSVNGYGYTFGSGTRLTVV.

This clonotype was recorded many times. The CDR3 DNA is TGTGCCAGCAGTTTACAGGCAGACTACACCTTC. This gives the protein CASSLQADYTF. The chain is built from TRBV12-3 or TRBV12-4 and TRBJ1-2, with D hard to call. Trimming pared 2 bases from V and 10 bases from J, leaving 8 bases between. The CDR3 has 11 residues.

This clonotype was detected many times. As DNA, the CDR3 is TGCGCCAGCAGCCAAGTTCCGCTAGCCGCCGGGGAGCTGTTTTTT. It translates to CASSQVPLAAGELFF. The rearrangement joins TRBV4-1 to TRBJ2-2, with D possibly TRBD2 on 5 matching bases. The CDR3 contains 15 residues. Trimming stripped 1 base from V and 6 bases from J, with 12 bases between. The germline V gene has CDR1 MGHRA and CDR2 YSYEKL.

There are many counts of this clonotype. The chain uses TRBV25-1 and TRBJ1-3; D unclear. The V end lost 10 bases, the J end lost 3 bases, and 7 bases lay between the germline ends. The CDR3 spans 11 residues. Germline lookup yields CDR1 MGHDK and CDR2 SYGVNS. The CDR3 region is CAKGNGNTIYF. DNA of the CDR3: TGTGCCAAAGGGAATGGAAACACCATATATTTT.

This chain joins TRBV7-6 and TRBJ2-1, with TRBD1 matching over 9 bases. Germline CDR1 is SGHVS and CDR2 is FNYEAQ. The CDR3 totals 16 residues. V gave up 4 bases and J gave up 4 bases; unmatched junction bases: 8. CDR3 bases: TGTGCCAGCAGCTCGGGACAGGGAGTACCGTACAATGAGCAGTTCTTC. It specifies CASSSGQGVPYNEQFF.

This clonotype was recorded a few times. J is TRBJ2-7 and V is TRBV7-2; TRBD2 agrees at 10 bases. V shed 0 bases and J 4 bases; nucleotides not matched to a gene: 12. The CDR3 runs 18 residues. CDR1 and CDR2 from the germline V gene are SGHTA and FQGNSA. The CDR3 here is CASSLAAGLAGEGYEQYF. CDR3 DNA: TGTGCCAGCAGCTTAGCTGCGGGGCTAGCGGGAGAGGGTTACGAGCAGTACTTC.

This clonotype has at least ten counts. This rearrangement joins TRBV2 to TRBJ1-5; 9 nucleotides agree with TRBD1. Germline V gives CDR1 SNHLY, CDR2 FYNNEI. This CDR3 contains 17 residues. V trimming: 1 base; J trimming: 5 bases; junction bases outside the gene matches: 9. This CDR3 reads CASSEDLGQGLHQPQHF. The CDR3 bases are TGTGCCAGCAGTGAAGATTTGGGACAGGGCTTGCATCAGCCCCAGCATTTT.

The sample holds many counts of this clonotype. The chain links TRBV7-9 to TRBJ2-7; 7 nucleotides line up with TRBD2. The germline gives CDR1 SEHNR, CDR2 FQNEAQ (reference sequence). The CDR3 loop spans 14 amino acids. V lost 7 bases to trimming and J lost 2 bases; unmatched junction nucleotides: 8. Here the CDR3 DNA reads TGTGCCAGCACCCAATCTAGCGGAGCCTACGAGCAGTACTTC. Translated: CASTQSSGAYEQYF.

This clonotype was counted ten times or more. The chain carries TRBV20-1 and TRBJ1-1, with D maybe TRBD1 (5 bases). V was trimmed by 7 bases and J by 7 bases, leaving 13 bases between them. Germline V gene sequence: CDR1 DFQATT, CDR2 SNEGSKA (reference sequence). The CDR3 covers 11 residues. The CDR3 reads CSGRDRGEAFF. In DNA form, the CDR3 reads TGCAGTGGTCGGGACCGAGGTGAAGCTTTCTTT.

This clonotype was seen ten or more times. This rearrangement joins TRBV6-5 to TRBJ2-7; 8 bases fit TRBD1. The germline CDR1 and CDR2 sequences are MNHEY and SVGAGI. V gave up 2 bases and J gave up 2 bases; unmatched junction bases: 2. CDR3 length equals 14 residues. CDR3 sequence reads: CASSYQQGAYEQYF. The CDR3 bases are TGTGCCAGCAGTTACCAACAGGGGGCCTACGAGCAGTACTTC.